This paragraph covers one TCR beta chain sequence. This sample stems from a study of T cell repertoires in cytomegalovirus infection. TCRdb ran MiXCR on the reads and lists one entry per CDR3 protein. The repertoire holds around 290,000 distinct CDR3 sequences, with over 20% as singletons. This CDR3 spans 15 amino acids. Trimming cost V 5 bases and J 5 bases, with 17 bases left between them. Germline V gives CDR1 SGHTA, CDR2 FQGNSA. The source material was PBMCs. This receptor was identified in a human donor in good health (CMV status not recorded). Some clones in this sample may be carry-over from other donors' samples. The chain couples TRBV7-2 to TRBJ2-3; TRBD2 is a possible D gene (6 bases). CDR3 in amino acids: CASSLYAGLGDTQYF. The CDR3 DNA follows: TGTGCCAGCAGCCTTTATGCGGGGCTCGGAGATACGCAGTATTTT.